This note documents a single TCR beta chain sequence. The source of the sample is a study of TIL therapy for anti-PD-1-resistant metastatic lung cancer. Study as a whole: Most patients had lung adenocarcinoma.

Germline assignment: CDR1 MNHEY and CDR2 SMNVEV (reference sequence). V was clipped by 3 bases and J by 1 base, with 12 bases between them. This CDR3 is 15 amino acids long. The immunoSEQ assay was v3. Some clones are missing from TCRdb's copy, which holds only in-frame ones; the method was immunoSEQ multiplex PCR. The table shows 45,000 to 60,000 clones, with 60% to 85% occurring only once. Stated time point: pre-treatment sample, taken before nivolumab and TIL therapy. Tumor tissue came from excised metastases, mostly pleural nodules or supraclavicular lymph nodes. Patients then received nivolumab; progressors got lymphodepletion, TIL and IL-2.

This TCR was recovered from a person aged 25-80 years with non-small cell lung cancer. J is TRBJ1-1 and V is TRBV27; D remains unclear. The sample here was tumor tissue, taken at baseline. The CDR3 sequence: CASSLGQTQNTEAFF. The CDR3 nucleotides are TGTGCCAGCAGTTTGGGCCAGACCCAGAACACTGAAGCTTTCTTT.